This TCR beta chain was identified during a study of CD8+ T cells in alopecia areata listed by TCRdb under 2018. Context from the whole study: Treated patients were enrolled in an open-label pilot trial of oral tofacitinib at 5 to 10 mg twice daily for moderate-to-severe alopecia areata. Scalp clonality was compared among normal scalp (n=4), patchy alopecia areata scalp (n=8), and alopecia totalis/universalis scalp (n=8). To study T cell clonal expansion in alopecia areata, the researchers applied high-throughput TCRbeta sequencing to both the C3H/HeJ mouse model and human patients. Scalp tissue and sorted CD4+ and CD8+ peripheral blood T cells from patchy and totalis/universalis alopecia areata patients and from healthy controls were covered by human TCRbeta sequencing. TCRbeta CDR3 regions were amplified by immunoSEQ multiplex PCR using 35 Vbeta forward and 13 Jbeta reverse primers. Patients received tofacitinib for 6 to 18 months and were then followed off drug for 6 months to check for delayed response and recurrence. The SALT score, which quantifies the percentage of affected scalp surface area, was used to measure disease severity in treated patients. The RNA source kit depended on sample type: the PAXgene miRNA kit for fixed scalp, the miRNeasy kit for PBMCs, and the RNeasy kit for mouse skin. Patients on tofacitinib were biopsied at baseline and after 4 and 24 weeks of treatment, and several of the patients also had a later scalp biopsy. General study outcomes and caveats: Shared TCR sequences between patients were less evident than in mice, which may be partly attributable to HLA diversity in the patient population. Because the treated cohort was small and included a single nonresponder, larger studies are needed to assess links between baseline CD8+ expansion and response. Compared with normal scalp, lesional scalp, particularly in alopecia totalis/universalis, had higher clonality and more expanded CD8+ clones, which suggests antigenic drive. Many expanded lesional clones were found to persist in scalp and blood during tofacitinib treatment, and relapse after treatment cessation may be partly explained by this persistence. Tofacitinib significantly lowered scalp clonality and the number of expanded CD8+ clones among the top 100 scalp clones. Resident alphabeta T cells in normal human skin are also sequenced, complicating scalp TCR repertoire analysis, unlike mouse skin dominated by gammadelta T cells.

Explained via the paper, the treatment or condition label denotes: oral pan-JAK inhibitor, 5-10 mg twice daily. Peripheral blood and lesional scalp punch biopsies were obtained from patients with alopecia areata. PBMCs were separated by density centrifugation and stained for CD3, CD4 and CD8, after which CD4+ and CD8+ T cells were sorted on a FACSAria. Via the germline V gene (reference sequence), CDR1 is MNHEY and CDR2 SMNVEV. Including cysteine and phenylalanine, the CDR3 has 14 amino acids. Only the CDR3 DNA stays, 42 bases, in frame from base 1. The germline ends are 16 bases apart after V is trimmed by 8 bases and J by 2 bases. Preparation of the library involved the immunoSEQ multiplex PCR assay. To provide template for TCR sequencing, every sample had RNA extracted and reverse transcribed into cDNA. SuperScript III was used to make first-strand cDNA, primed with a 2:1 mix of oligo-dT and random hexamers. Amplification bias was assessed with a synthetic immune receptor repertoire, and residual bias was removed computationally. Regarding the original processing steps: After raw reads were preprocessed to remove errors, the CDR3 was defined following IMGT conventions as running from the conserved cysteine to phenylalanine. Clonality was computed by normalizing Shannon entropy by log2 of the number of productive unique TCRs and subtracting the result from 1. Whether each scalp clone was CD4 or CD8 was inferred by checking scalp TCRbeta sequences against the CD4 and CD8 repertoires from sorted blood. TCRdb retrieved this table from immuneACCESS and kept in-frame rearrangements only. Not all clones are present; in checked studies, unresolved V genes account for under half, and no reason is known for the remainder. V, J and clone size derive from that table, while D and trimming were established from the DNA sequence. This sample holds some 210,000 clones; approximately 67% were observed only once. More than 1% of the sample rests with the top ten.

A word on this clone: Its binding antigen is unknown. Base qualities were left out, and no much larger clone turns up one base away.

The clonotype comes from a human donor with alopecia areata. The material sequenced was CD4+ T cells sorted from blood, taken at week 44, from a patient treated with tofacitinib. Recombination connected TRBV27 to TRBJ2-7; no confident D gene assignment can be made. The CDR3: CASQEGKGPYEQYF. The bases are TGTGCCAGCCAGGAAGGAAAAGGGCCCTACGAGCAGTACTTC.